The 14 T cell receptor beta chains listed next were all sequenced from one sample in a study of T cell clonality in common variable immunodeficiency. Sequencing was performed with immunoSEQ multiplex PCR; in TCRdb, only in-frame clones are kept and a portion is missing. The repertoire has some 39,000 clones, none seen only once; the ten largest take over 1.2%. Sequencing used peripheral blood mononuclear cells. The source of these receptors is a person between 18 and 75 years old in good health.

This clone was observed many times. The sequence runs out 3 residues before the end of the CDR3; the remainder is reconstructed from the germline J gene. The chain links TRBV23-1 to TRBJ2-6; D ambiguous. TRBV23-1 is reported as an ORF; its role is uncertain. This CDR3 has 13 amino acids. V was shortened by 8 bases and J by 4 bases, with 9 bases between the two germline ends. This chain's CDR3 is CASVARGANVLTF. CDR3 bases read: TGCGCCAGCGTCGCAAGGGGGGCCAACGTC.

This clone was observed at least ten times. The DNA ends 3 residues before the CDR3 does, and the rest of the CDR3 is filled in from the germline J gene. The chain couples TRBV18 to TRBJ1-3; 7 bases line up with TRBD1. The V gene's germline CDR1 is KGHSH and CDR2 LQKENI. J was trimmed by 2 bases and V by 2 bases; bases with no gene match: 0. The CDR3 length is 14 residues. The part of the CDR3 DNA that was read is TGTGCCAGCTCACCAGGGACAGCTGGAAACACC. It yields the protein CASSPGTAGNT. The whole CDR3 is CASSPGTAGNTIYF.

This clone occurred many times. Read data end 3 residues before the CDR3 end; the end is taken from the germline J gene. The chain carries TRBV19 and TRBJ2-2, with D maybe TRBD2 (6 bases). The CDR3 sequence is 14 residues long. Germline V gene sequence: CDR1 LNHDA, CDR2 SQIVND (reference sequence). The V end lost 7 bases, the J end lost 3 bases, and 12 bases lay between the germline ends. The CDR3 sequence: CASKTSRDTGELFF. The part of the CDR3 DNA that was read is TGTGCCAGTAAAACTAGCCGCGACACCGGGGAG.

This clone was recorded many times. The CDR3 end falls 3 residues outside the read, so it is completed with the germline J gene. The chain joins TRBV5-1 to TRBJ1-1; weak D call: TRBD1 (5 bases). V shed 3 bases and J shed 1 base, with 16 bases lying between them. Germline CDR1 SGHRS, CDR2 YFSETQ. CDR3 length equals 16 residues. Incomplete CDR3 DNA: TGCGCCAGCAGCTACTCATCAGGGTCAGCGAACACTGAA. It encodes CASSYSSGSANTE. The full CDR3 reads CASSYSSGSANTEAFF.

Comments on this clone: A read error is possible here, since a much larger clone lies one base away. The read comes to an end 3 residues before the CDR3 does, leaving the germline J gene to fill in the end. The chain recombines TRBV5-6 with TRBJ2-3, with D perhaps TRBD2 (6 bases). Germline V gives CDR1 SGHDT, CDR2 YYEEEE. CDR3 length equals 13 residues. CDR3 amino acids: CASSLRGYQPQYF. The DNA read from the CDR3 is TGTGCCAGCAGCTTGCGGGGGTATCAGCCG.

In its sample, this clone was seen many times. The read gets to within 3 residues of the CDR3 end, and the germline J gene fills in the rest. V usage is TRBV20-1 and J usage is TRBJ2-5; D call uncertain. V shed 4 bases and J shed 6 bases, with 6 bases lying between them. CDR3 length equals 10 residues. Germline V gene sequence: CDR1 DFQATT, CDR2 SNEGSKA (reference sequence). CDR3: CSATRQTQYF. CDR3 DNA (partial): TGCAGTGCTACCCGTCAGACC.

In its sample, this clone was seen many times. The read ends 3 residues early relative to the CDR3; the germline J gene fills the gap. The genes are TRBV20-1 and TRBJ1-1, with TRBD1 matching 7 bases. The CDR3 is made up of 16 amino acids. CDR1 and CDR2 (germline): DFQATT, SNEGSKA (reference sequence). V lost 3 bases to trimming and J lost 1 base; unmatched junction nucleotides: 11. The chain's CDR3 is CSARPQPTGQNTEAFF. The covered CDR3 bases are TGCAGTGCTAGGCCTCAACCGACAGGGCAGAACACTGAA.

This clone has ten or more counts. The sequenced fragment ends 3 residues before the CDR3 boundary, so the rest is inferred from the germline J gene. J is TRBJ2-3 and V is TRBV15; D is ambiguous. Looked up from germline, CDR1 is LNHNV and CDR2 is YYDKDF (reference sequence). The CDR3 is made up of 12 amino acids. The ends were cut back, 5 bases at V and 2 bases at J, with 5 bases in the middle. This chain's CDR3 is CATSVNTDTQYF. The CDR3 bases that were read are TGTGCCACCAGCGTTAACACAGATACG.

This clone came up many times. The sequence runs out 3 residues before the end of the CDR3; the remainder is reconstructed from the germline J gene. V gene TRBV7-3 combines with J gene TRBJ2-5, with 12 positions matching TRBD2. The CDR3 has 16 residues. V dropped 6 bases and J dropped 4; count of bases not matched to a gene: 9. Germline CDR1 is SGHTA and CDR2 is FQGTGA. The sequenced part of the CDR3 DNA is TGTGCCAGCAGTCCTCTAGCGGGAGGGGGACTAGAGACC. It codes for CASSPLAGGGLET. In full, the CDR3 is CASSPLAGGGLETQYF.

This clone was detected many times. The missing CDR3 end, 3 residues past where the read stops, is filled in from the germline J gene. The rearrangement uses TRBV19 and TRBJ2-4; D perhaps matches TRBD1 (5 bases). CDR3 length: 14 residues. Trimming removed 8 bases from V and 3 bases from J, with 14 bases in between. Germline assignment: CDR1 LNHDA and CDR2 SQIVND (reference sequence). The CDR3 reads CASQGRGNKNIQYF. CDR3 DNA, as far as it was read: TGTGCCAGTCAAGGAAGGGGTAACAAAAACATT.

The sample holds many counts of this clone. The DNA ends 3 residues before the CDR3 does, and the rest of the CDR3 is filled in from the germline J gene. This chain uses TRBV20-1 with TRBJ2-3, with D possibly matching TRBD2 (5 bases). The CDR3 contains 15 residues. V dropped 5 bases and J dropped 0 bases, with 15 bases sitting between them. Germline CDR1 reads DFQATT; CDR2 reads SNEGSKA (reference sequence). CDR3 DNA (partial): TGCAGTGCTCGTAAAGCGGAGACTAGCACAGATACG. This encodes CSARKAETSTDT. The whole CDR3 protein reads CSARKAETSTDTQYF.

This clone was counted a few times. Read data end 3 residues before the CDR3 end; the end is taken from the germline J gene. The chain joins TRBV20-1 to TRBJ1-1; D possibly corresponds to TRBD1 (5 bases). This CDR3 is 13 amino acids long. Between the trimmed V and J ends, which lost 5 bases and 5 bases, there was a span of 15 bases. CDR1 is DFQATT and CDR2 is SNEGSKA in the germline V gene (reference sequence). The DNA read from the CDR3 is TGCAGTGCTGGGGCGGGGGGTTTGACTGAA. This translates into CSAGAGGLTE. The entire CDR3 protein is CSAGAGGLTEAFF.

This clone was picked up many times. The CDR3 extends 3 residues past the end of the read, so its final part is completed from the germline J gene. J is TRBJ2-7 and V is TRBV5-4; the D is unclear. The CDR3 extends over 13 amino acids. CDR1 is SGHNT and CDR2 is YYREEE in the germline V gene (reference sequence). Trimming shortened V by 2 bases and J by 0 bases, and 6 bases separated the two germline ends. CDR3 bases read: TGTGCCAGCAGCTTAACACCCTCCTACGAG. This gives the protein CASSLTPSYE. The full CDR3 reads CASSLTPSYEQYF.

In this sample, this clone turned up many times. The read gets to within 3 residues of the CDR3 end, and the germline J gene fills in the rest. The chain combines TRBV5-1 with TRBJ2-2; D call uncertain. The V and J ends lost 0 bases and 5 bases respectively, with 5 bases between them. The CDR3 loop spans 13 amino acids. CDR1 is SGHRS and CDR2 is YFSETQ in the germline V gene. The CDR3 is CASSLDSTGELFF. The sequenced part of the CDR3 DNA is TGCGCCAGCAGCTTGGACAGTACCGGGGAG.